Presented here are 32 T cell receptor beta chains from one specimen sequenced in a study of shared clonotypes between healthy human individuals. Assay used: immunoSEQ multiplex PCR; TCRdb lists only in-frame clones, some missing. The table has under 600,000 clones, around 95% seen once. The sequenced sample was naive CD4+ T cells sorted from blood. The subset here: CD45RA+ positively selected. These receptors came from a woman under 40 in good health.

This chain joins TRBV5-4 and TRBJ2-1, with 12 nucleotides matching TRBD2. The CDR3 contains 17 residues. The germline V gene encodes CDR1 SGHNT and CDR2 YYREEE (reference sequence). After removal of 4 bases from V and 4 bases from J, the junction contained 9 bases not matched to a gene. CDR3 nucleotides: TGTGCCAGCAGCCTCAATTTCCTAGCGGGAGGGTACAATGAGCAGTTCTTC. It yields the protein CASSLNFLAGGYNEQFF.

The chain is built from TRBV5-1 and TRBJ2-7; the D gene is possibly TRBD1 (5 bases). The CDR3 has 14 amino acids. Germline V gene lookup returns CDR1 SGHRS and CDR2 YFSETQ. The V end lost 0 bases, the J end lost 2 bases, and 9 bases lay between the germline ends. The CDR3 protein is CASSLGSGPYEQYF. The CDR3 DNA reads as TGCGCCAGCAGCTTGGGATCAGGGCCCTACGAGCAGTACTTC.

J is TRBJ2-7 and V is TRBV29-1, with D maybe TRBD2 (6 bases). Trimming shortened V by 6 bases and J by 1 base, and 7 bases separated the two germline ends. The germline V gene encodes CDR1 SQVTM and CDR2 ANQGSEA. This CDR3 region has 11 residues. The CDR3 spells CSVTSSYEQYF. The CDR3 DNA sequence: TGCAGCGTGACTAGTTCCTACGAGCAGTACTTC.

The chain joins TRBV10-1 to TRBJ2-3; tentatively, D is TRBD1 or TRBD2 (5 bases each). The CDR3 has 13 amino acids. Trimming pared 7 bases from V and 2 bases from J, leaving 10 bases between. CDR1 is WNHNN, CDR2 SYGVQD, per germline (reference sequence). CDR3 nucleotide sequence: TGCGCCAGCAATCGGGACGCCACAGATACGCAGTATTTT. The encoded protein is CASNRDATDTQYF.

This chain joins TRBV10-2 and TRBJ1-1; D is possibly TRBD1 (6 bases). Germline V gives CDR1 WSHSY, CDR2 SAAADI. This CDR3 spans 17 amino acids. The germline V and J ends were trimmed by 1 base and 0 bases, with 15 bases remaining between them. In DNA form, the CDR3 reads TGCGCCAGCAGTGAGTTGGACAGAGGGCGAATGAACACTGAAGCTTTCTTT. Protein product: CASSELDRGRMNTEAFF.

This chain links TRBV18 with TRBJ1-2; 8 bases line up with TRBD1. The V and J ends lost 9 bases and 4 bases, in that order; junction bases with no gene match: 16. Germline V gene data show CDR1 as KGHSH and CDR2 as LQKENI. The CDR3 totals 16 residues. CDR3 sequence (DNA): TGTGCCAGTCAGGGGGCCGGGACACCACAGGGCTATGGCTACACCTTC. Its translation: CASQGAGTPQGYGYTF. Full variable domain (missing parts from reference TRBV18 and TRBJ1-2): NAGVMQNPRHLVRRRGQEARLRCSPMKGHSHVYWYRQLPEEGLKFMVYLQKENIIDESGMPKERFSAEFPKEGPSILRIQQVVRGDSAAYFCASQGAGTPQGYGYTFGSGTRLTVV.

This chain joins TRBV18 and TRBJ1-4; TRBD1 aligns across 9 bases. The V gene end was trimmed by 6 bases and the J gene end by 8 bases; junction bases not matched to a gene: 7. CDR3 length equals 14 residues. CDR1 and CDR2 from the germline V gene are KGHSH and LQKENI. DNA for the CDR3: TGTGCCAGCTCGCCCGGGACAGGGATCGAAAAACTGTTTTTT. Protein product: CASSPGTGIEKLFF.

The V call is TRBV20-1, the J call TRBJ2-1; D gene uncertain. The V gene lost 6 bases and the J gene lost 9 bases, with 12 bases spanning the gap. This CDR3 is built from 11 residues. The germline CDR1 and CDR2 sequences are DFQATT and SNEGSKA (reference sequence). The CDR3 DNA reads TGCAGTGCCTTCGGAGAGTTTGAGCAGTTCTTC. Translating gives CSAFGEFEQFF.

The rearrangement joins TRBV18 to TRBJ2-7, with TRBD2 matching 10 bases. Germline V gene sequence: CDR1 KGHSH, CDR2 LQKENI. This CDR3 has 15 amino acids. V trimming: 2 bases; J trimming: 2 bases; junction bases outside the gene matches: 3. The DNA for the CDR3 is TGTGCCAGCTCACCAGCTAGCGGGGGCCCCTACGAGCAGTACTTC. This encodes CASSPASGGPYEQYF.

The chain recombines TRBV18 with TRBJ1-2, with 7 nucleotides matching TRBD1. This CDR3 comprises 13 residues. Germline values: CDR1 KGHSH, CDR2 LQKENI. Trimming took 5 bases from V and 7 from J; bases not matched to a gene: 7. The CDR3 nucleotides are TGTGCCAGCTCAGTCCGGGACAGCGGTGGCTACACCTTC. It translates to CASSVRDSGGYTF.

This rearrangement joins TRBV6-1 to TRBJ2-7, with D uncertain. The CDR3 consists of 12 residues. V was pared by 4 bases and J by 2 bases, with 6 bases between. Germline assignment: CDR1 MNHNS and CDR2 SASEGT. Here the CDR3 reads CASSGRAYEQYF. In nucleotides, the CDR3 is TGTGCCAGCAGTGGTCGGGCCTACGAGCAGTACTTC.

V usage is TRBV27 and J usage is TRBJ1-4; tentative D call: TRBD1 (6 bases). The CDR3 spans 22 residues. Germline V gene data show CDR1 as MNHEY and CDR2 as SMNVEV (reference sequence). Trimming took off 4 bases at V and 8 bases at J, with 38 bases between the two ends. DNA of the CDR3: TGTGCCAGCAGTTCCCCTCCCCGAGAGGGGGGAAATAGTACCTCCTTAGGGGAAAAACTGTTTTTT. Its translation is CASSSPPREGGNSTSLGEKLFF.

This chain uses TRBV28 with TRBJ1-5, with TRBD1 matching over 8 bases. J gave up 3 bases and V 4 bases, and 8 bases lay outside the gene matches. There are 16 residues in the CDR3. The germline gives CDR1 MDHEN, CDR2 SYDVKM. For the CDR3, the DNA is TGTGCCAGCAGTTCACCGGGACAGGACCTCAATCAGCCCCAGCATTTT. Translating it yields CASSSPGQDLNQPQHF.

V usage is TRBV5-1 and J usage is TRBJ1-2, with a tentative D call TRBD1 (6 bases). Trimming removed 4 bases from V and 2 bases from J, with 12 bases in between. This CDR3 has 14 residues. Germline values: CDR1 SGHRS, CDR2 YFSETQ. DNA of the CDR3: TGCGCCAGCAGCCCGGGGGCCGGAAACTATGGCTACACCTTC. Translated, it gives CASSPGAGNYGYTF.

The CDR3 sequence is CASSLTSPDTQYF. Here the CDR3 DNA reads TGTGCCAGCAGCCTTACTTCCCCAGATACGCAGTATTTT. The J gene is TRBJ2-3, the V gene TRBV7-9; the D is unclear. This CDR3 comprises 13 residues. The ends were cut back, 5 bases at V and 4 bases at J, with 10 bases in the middle. Germline CDR1 SEHNR, CDR2 FQNEAQ (reference sequence).

A note on this clone: Other DNA sequences in the sample encode the same CDR3. CDR3 region: CASRPGGSYEQYF. The DNA for the CDR3 is TGTGCCAGCAGGCCGGGCGGCTCCTACGAGCAGTACTTC. The chain is built from TRBV28 and TRBJ2-7; D unresolved. Trimming pared 6 bases from V and 0 bases from J, leaving 9 bases between. Germline lookup yields CDR1 MDHEN and CDR2 SYDVKM. There are 13 residues in the CDR3.

V is TRBV15 and J is TRBJ2-7; tentatively, D is TRBD1 or TRBD2 (5 bases each). The germline V gene encodes CDR1 LNHNV and CDR2 YYDKDF (reference sequence). This CDR3 has 12 amino acids. Trimming stripped 4 bases from V and 6 bases from J, with 10 bases between. The CDR3 region is CATSNGASEQYF. Written as DNA, the CDR3 is TGTGCCACCAGCAACGGGGCTTCCGAGCAGTACTTC.

As to this clone: The sample carries other DNA sequences with the same CDR3. J is TRBJ2-7 and V is TRBV18, with 11 bases fitting TRBD2. This CDR3 is built from 15 residues. Germline CDR1 and CDR2: KGHSH and LQKENI. Germline trimming cut 2 bases from V and 0 bases from J; bases unmatched to any gene: 0. The CDR3 sequence is CASSPTSGSSYEQYF. Written as DNA, the CDR3 is TGTGCCAGCTCACCAACTAGCGGGAGCTCCTACGAGCAGTACTTC.

The V gene is TRBV28, the J gene TRBJ1-5; tentatively, D is TRBD1 (5 bases). The CDR3 length is 14 residues. Trimming took off 2 bases at V and 7 bases at J, with 12 bases between the two ends. Germline CDR1 MDHEN, CDR2 SYDVKM. The CDR3, as DNA: TGTGCCAGCAGTTTAAGGGGTTTCGGGCAGCCCCAGCATTTT. It encodes CASSLRGFGQPQHF.

The chain has TRBV6-6 and TRBJ2-6; 7 bases match TRBD1. The germline gives CDR1 MNHNY, CDR2 SVGAGI (reference sequence). J gave up 2 bases and V 8 bases, and 6 bases lay outside the gene matches. The CDR3 is 15 residues long. CDR3 sequence reads: CASVLTGPGANVLTF. The CDR3 bases are TGTGCCAGCGTGTTGACAGGGCCTGGGGCCAACGTCCTGACTTTC.

The genes are TRBV27 and TRBJ2-7, with no clear D. Trimming took 2 bases from V and 5 from J, leaving 10 bases between them. The CDR3 totals 13 residues. Germline assignment: CDR1 MNHEY and CDR2 SMNVEV (reference sequence). The CDR3 is CASSLSRLDEQYF. DNA of the CDR3: TGTGCCAGCAGTTTAAGTCGTTTGGACGAGCAGTACTTC.

This clone was detected only once. The V gene is TRBV28, the J gene TRBJ1-1; 10 nucleotides align to TRBD1. Germline V lookup: CDR1 MDHEN, CDR2 SYDVKM. V was pared by 10 bases and J by 4 bases, with 15 bases of the junction left unmatched. This CDR3 comprises 16 residues. CDR3 region: CANTPFGQGESTEAFF. DNA of the CDR3: TGTGCCAACACACCTTTCGGACAGGGGGAAAGCACTGAAGCTTTCTTT.

This sequence joins TRBV6-6 and TRBJ2-2, with TRBD2 as a possible D gene (5 bases). Trimming removed 8 bases from V and 5 bases from J, with 12 bases in between. The CDR3 extends over 13 amino acids. CDR1 is MNHNY, CDR2 SVGAGI, per germline (reference sequence). The CDR3: CASLASGTGELFF. DNA of the CDR3: TGTGCCAGCCTGGCCAGCGGTACCGGGGAGCTGTTTTTT.

V is TRBV6-1 and J is TRBJ2-1; no firm D call. The CDR3 contains 16 residues. The V end was cut by 2 bases, the J end by 4 bases, with 15 bases between. Germline CDR1 and CDR2: MNHNS and SASEGT. As DNA, the CDR3 is TGTGCCAGCAGTGAACCCACCCGGGTCGAATACAATGAGCAGTTCTTC. Its translation: CASSEPTRVEYNEQFF.

The chain couples TRBV5-1 to TRBJ2-1, with 7 positions matching TRBD2. This CDR3 spans 15 amino acids. The germline gives CDR1 SGHRS, CDR2 YFSETQ. The V gene end was trimmed by 5 bases and the J gene end by 2 bases; junction bases not matched to a gene: 7. The CDR3 loop reads CASSYLAGTYNEQFF. The CDR3 DNA reads TGCGCCAGCAGTTACTTAGCGGGCACCTACAATGAGCAGTTCTTC.

This rearrangement joins TRBV19 to TRBJ2-1; TRBD1 matches at 8 bases. The CDR3 length is 14 residues. Trimming cost V 6 bases and J 8 bases; bases outside gene matches: 9. Germline V gene lookup returns CDR1 LNHDA and CDR2 SQIVND (reference sequence). This CDR3 reads CASRPQGVKDEQFF. The CDR3 bases are TGTGCCAGTAGACCACAGGGGGTTAAGGATGAGCAGTTCTTC. The full variable domain, in which reference TRBV19 and TRBJ2-1 provide the parts outside the CDR3, is DGGITQSPKYLFRKEGQNVTLSCEQNLNHDAMYWYRQDPGQGLRLIYYSQIVNDFQKGDIAEGYSVSREKKESFPLTVTSAQKNPTAFYLCASRPQGVKDEQFFGPGTRLTVL.

Concerning this clone: At one end, the junction sequence differs from germline, possibly due to a read error. CDR3 protein: CAGSSHPKETQYF. CDR3 DNA sequence: TGTGCCGGCAGCTCCCACCCCAAAGAGACCCAGTACTTC. This chain links TRBV7-2 with TRBJ2-5; D uncertain. This CDR3 is built from 13 residues. Per germline, CDR1 SGHTA and CDR2 FQGNSA.

This chain links TRBV30 with TRBJ1-5, with D uncertain. CDR3 length: 13 amino acids. Germline loops: CDR1 GTSNPN, CDR2 SVGIG (reference sequence). Deletions cut 1 base from V and 5 bases from J, with 9 bases between. CDR3 in amino acids: CAWSAQPYQPQHF. CDR3 bases: TGTGCCTGGAGTGCTCAGCCTTATCAGCCCCAGCATTTT.

This clone was counted a single time. V is TRBV5-1 and J is TRBJ1-1; 9 bases line up with TRBD1. CDR3 length equals 15 residues. Germline assignment: CDR1 SGHRS and CDR2 YFSETQ. V was pared by 4 bases and J by 4 bases, with 8 bases of the junction left unmatched. The CDR3 reads CASSGRTGERTEAFF. The CDR3 DNA reads as TGCGCCAGCAGCGGAAGGACAGGGGAACGCACTGAAGCTTTCTTT.

The chain links TRBV11-2 to TRBJ2-7; tentative D call: TRBD2 (6 bases). This CDR3 is 13 amino acids long. The germline CDR1 and CDR2 sequences are SGHAT and FQNNGV. Between the trimmed V and J ends, which lost 3 bases and 6 bases, there was a span of 12 bases. This chain's CDR3 is CASSFRRDSEQYF. The CDR3 DNA is TGTGCCAGCAGCTTTAGACGGGACTCCGAGCAGTACTTC.

The rearrangement links TRBV11-2 to TRBJ2-7; 7 positions match TRBD1. Germline V gene data show CDR1 as SGHAT and CDR2 as FQNNGV. V lost 5 bases to trimming and J lost 6 bases; unmatched junction nucleotides: 7. The CDR3 spans 13 residues. The CDR3 coding sequence is TGTGCCAGCAGCACAGGGGTTTCGGCCGAGCAGTACTTC. Amino acids: CASSTGVSAEQYF.

The chain is built from TRBV5-1 and TRBJ2-5; TRBD2 matches at 7 bases. V gave up 4 bases and J gave up 4 bases; unmatched junction bases: 25. Germline assignment: CDR1 SGHRS and CDR2 YFSETQ. The CDR3 is made up of 20 amino acids. CDR3 nucleotides: TGCGCCAGCAGCGGGAACCCCCAAGTCTATCGGGGGAGGGCGGGAGAGACCCAGTACTTC. Its protein product is CASSGNPQVYRGRAGETQYF.